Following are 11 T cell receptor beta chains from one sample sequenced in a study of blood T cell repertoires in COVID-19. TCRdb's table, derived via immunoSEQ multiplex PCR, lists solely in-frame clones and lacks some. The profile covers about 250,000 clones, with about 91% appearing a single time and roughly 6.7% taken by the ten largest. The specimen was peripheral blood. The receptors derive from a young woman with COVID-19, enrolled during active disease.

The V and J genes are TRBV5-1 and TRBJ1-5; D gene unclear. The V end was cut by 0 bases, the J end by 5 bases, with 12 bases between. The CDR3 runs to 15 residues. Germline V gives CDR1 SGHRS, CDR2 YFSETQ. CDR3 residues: CASSLEAGFDQPQHF. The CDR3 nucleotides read TGCGCCAGCAGCTTGGAAGCGGGGTTCGATCAGCCCCAGCATTTT.

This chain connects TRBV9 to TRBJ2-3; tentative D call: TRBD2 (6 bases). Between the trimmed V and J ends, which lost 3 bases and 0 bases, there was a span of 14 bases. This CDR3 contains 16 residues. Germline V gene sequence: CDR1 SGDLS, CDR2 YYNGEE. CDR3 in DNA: TGTGCCAGCAGCGAAGTAGCGGAATCTAGCACAGATACGCAGTATTTT. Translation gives CASSEVAESSTDTQYF.

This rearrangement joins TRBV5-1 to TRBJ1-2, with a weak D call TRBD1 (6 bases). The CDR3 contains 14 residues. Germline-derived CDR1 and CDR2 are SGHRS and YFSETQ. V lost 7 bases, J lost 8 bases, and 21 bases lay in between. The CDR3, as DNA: TGCGCCAGCGCCGACAGCCCAGCTAGGGGGGGCTACACCTTC. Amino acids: CASADSPARGGYTF.

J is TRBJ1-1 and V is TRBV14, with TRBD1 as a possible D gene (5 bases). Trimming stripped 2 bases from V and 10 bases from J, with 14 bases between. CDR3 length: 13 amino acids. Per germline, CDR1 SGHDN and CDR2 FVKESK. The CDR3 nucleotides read TGTGCCAGCAGCCAATCCGGATTCGGGGGAGCTTTCTTT. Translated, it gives CASSQSGFGGAFF.

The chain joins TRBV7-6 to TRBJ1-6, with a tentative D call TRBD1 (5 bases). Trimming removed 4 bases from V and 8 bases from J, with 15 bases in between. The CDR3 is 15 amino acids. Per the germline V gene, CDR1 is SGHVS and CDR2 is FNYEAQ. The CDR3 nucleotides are TGTGCCAGCAGCTCCTCAGGGTTAAAGGATTCACCCCTCCACTTT. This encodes CASSSSGLKDSPLHF.

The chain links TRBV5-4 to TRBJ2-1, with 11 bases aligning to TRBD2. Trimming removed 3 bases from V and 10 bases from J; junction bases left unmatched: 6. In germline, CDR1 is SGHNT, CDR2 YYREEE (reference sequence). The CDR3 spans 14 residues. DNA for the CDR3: TGTGCCAGCAGCTCGGGACTAGCGGTGGGCGAGCAGTTCTTC. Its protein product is CASSSGLAVGEQFF.

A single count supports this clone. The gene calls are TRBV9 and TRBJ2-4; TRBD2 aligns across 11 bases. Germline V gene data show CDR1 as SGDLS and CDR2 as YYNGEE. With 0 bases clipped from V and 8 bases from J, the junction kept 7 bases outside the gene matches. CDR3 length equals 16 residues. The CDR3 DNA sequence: TGTGCCAGCAGCGTAGACCCTAGCGGGGGGAATCACATTCAGTACTTC. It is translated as CASSVDPSGGNHIQYF.

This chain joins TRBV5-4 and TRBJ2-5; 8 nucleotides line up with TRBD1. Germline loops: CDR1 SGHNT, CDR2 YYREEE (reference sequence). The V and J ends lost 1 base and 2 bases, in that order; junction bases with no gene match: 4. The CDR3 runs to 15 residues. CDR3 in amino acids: CASSLYRGSQETQYF. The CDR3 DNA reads TGTGCCAGCAGCTTGTACAGGGGGAGTCAAGAGACCCAGTACTTC.

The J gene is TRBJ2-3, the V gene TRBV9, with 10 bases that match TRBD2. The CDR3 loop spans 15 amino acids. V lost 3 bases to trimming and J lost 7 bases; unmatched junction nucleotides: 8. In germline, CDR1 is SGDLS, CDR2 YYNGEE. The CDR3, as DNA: TGTGCCAGCAGCGGGACTAGCGGAGCACTGAATACGCAGTATTTT. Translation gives CASSGTSGALNTQYF.

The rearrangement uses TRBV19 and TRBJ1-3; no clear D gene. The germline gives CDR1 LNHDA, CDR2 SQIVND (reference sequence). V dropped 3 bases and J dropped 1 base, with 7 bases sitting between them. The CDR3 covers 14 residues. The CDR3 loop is CASSMVQSGNTIYF. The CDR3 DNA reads TGTGCCAGTAGTATGGTACAGTCTGGAAACACCATATATTTT.

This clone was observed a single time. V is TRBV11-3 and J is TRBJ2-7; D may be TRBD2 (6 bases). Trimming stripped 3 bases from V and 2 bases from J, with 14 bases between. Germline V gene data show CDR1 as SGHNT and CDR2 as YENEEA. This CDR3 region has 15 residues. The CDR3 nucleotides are TGTGCCAGCAGCTTCGGAGGGCGCCCTCCCTACGAGCAGTACTTC. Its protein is CASSFGGRPPYEQYF.